The 9 T cell receptor beta chains below come from one sample, sequenced in a study of OX40 agonist ivuxolimab in advanced cancers. Measured with immunoSEQ multiplex PCR; TCRdb has only the in-frame clones, and not every one. The profile shows fewer than 20,000 clones, roughly 73% of them singletons. The sequenced sample was CD4+ or CD8+ T cells sorted from blood, obtained in a trial of the OX40 agonist ivuxolimab. The receptors stem from an adult with an advanced solid tumor such as melanoma, head and neck, liver or kidney cancer.

As regards this clone: This likely came from a read error, as a far larger clone is one base away. V gene TRBV6-5 combines with J gene TRBJ1-1; no clear D gene. CDR1 and CDR2 from the germline V gene are MNHEY and SVGAGI. Trimming left V 2 bases short and J 6 bases short, with 10 bases between. The CDR3 runs to 13 residues. CDR3 sequence reads: CASSYTGASEAFF. CDR3 in DNA: TGTGCCAGCAGTTACACCGGTGCTTCTGAAGCTTTCTTT.

This chain uses TRBV7-6 with TRBJ2-7; 8 nucleotides agree with TRBD2. The CDR3 covers 16 residues. The ends lost 5 bases at V and 4 bases at J; junction bases unmatched: 13. Looked up from germline, CDR1 is SGHVS and CDR2 is FNYEAQ. The CDR3 DNA sequence: TGTGCCAGCAGCCCGGGGGGGGCGGGAGCATCGTACGAGCAGTACTTC. Encoded protein: CASSPGGAGASYEQYF.

This clone is labeled as large. The chain joins TRBV4-1 to TRBJ2-7; D is unresolved. The CDR3 contains 13 residues. Germline CDR1 reads MGHRA; CDR2 reads YSYEKL. V shed 4 bases and J shed 2 bases, with 9 bases lying between them. The DNA for the CDR3 is TGCGCCAGCAGCCCCTACACGACCTACGAGCAGTACTTC. Protein sequence: CASSPYTTYEQYF.

The rearrangement uses TRBV27 and TRBJ2-5; no clear D. Trimming left V 3 bases short and J 3 bases short, with 20 bases between. Germline values: CDR1 MNHEY, CDR2 SMNVEV (reference sequence). The CDR3 loop spans 17 amino acids. In DNA, the CDR3 is TGTGCCAGCAGTTTGAAAGGATTCCGACGGCCCGAAGAGACCCAGTACTTC. Residues: CASSLKGFRRPEETQYF.

This clone was seen a single time. The CDR3 DNA reads as TGTGCCAGCAGCTTAAGGGGAGATTCACCCCTCCACTTT. This sequence encodes CASSLRGDSPLHF. The chain is built from TRBV11-2 and TRBJ1-6; the D gene is possibly TRBD1 (5 bases). Germline V gene sequence: CDR1 SGHAT, CDR2 FQNNGV. The V gene lost 2 bases and the J gene lost 8 bases, with 7 bases spanning the gap. The CDR3 extends over 13 amino acids.

The rearrangement uses TRBV30 and TRBJ1-1; D possibly corresponds to TRBD1 (6 bases). Germline V gene sequence: CDR1 GTSNPN, CDR2 SVGIG (reference sequence). This CDR3 region has 14 residues. With 3 bases removed from V and 4 bases from J, the gap between germline ends came to 15 bases. The CDR3 DNA is TGTGCCTGGAGGGTAGGGGACATGGGCACTGAAGCTTTCTTT. It specifies CAWRVGDMGTEAFF.

The CDR3 DNA is TGTGCCAGCAGCTTATACCGGACAGGGGGATCAACCTCCTACGAGCAGTACTTC. Its protein is CASSLYRTGGSTSYEQYF. This rearrangement joins TRBV7-8 to TRBJ2-7; the match to TRBD1 covers 10 bases. With 2 bases clipped from V and 0 bases from J, the junction kept 10 bases outside the gene matches. Germline values: CDR1 SGHVS, CDR2 FQNEAQ. This CDR3 is built from 18 residues. Combining the CDR3 with reference TRBV7-8 and TRBJ2-7 gives the whole variable domain GAGVSQSPRYKVAKRGQDVALRCDPISGHVSLFWYQQALGQGPEFLTYFQNEAQLDKSGLPSDRFFAERPEGSVSTLKIQRTQQEDSAVYLCASSLYRTGGSTSYEQYFGPGTRLTVT.

The chain uses TRBV5-1 and TRBJ1-1; TRBD1 is a possible D gene (6 bases). Germline values: CDR1 SGHRS, CDR2 YFSETQ. With 4 bases removed from V and 5 bases from J, the gap between germline ends came to 12 bases. This CDR3 contains 13 residues. This CDR3 reads CASSATGETEAFF. CDR3 DNA: TGCGCCAGCAGCGCGACAGGTGAGACTGAAGCTTTCTTT.

The chain combines TRBV7-2 with TRBJ2-7, with D perhaps TRBD2 (5 bases). CDR3 length equals 15 residues. Germline V gene data show CDR1 as SGHTA and CDR2 as FQGNSA. The germline V and J ends were trimmed by 1 base and 2 bases, with 12 bases remaining between them. The CDR3 is CASSLGLTLTYEQYF. The DNA of the CDR3 is TGTGCCAGCAGCTTAGGACTAACCCTAACCTACGAGCAGTACTTC.